This TCR beta chain appears in the sequencing data of a study of technical replicates of blood from a handful of donors. The CDR3 sequence is 14 residues long. The germline gives CDR1 SGHTA, CDR2 FQGTGA. Trimming left V 4 bases short and J 7 bases short, with 14 bases between. This clone came up once. Only in-frame clones appear in the TCRdb table, and some are missing; sequencing was by immunoSEQ multiplex PCR. The sample lists 78,000 or so clones; approximately 89% were seen once. The V and J genes are TRBV7-3 and TRBJ2-1, with D possibly TRBD2 on 6 matching bases. The specimen sequenced was T cells isolated from PBMCs. The sequence came from a human donor in good health. CDR3 in amino acids: CASSSSGTYNEQFF. The DNA for the CDR3 is TGTGCCAGCAGCTCCTCCGGGACTTATAATGAGCAGTTCTTC.